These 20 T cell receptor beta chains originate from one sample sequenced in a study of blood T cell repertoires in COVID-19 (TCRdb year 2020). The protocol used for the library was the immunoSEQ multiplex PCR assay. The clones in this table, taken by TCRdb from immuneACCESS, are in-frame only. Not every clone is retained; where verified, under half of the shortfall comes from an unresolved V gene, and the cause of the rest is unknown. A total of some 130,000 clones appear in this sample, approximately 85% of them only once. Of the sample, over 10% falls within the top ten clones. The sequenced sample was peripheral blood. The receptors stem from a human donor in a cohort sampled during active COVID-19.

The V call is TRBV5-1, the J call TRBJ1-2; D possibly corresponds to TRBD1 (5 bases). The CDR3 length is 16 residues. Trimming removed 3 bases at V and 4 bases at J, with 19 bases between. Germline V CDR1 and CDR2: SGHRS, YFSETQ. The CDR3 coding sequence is TGCGCCAGCAGCTGGTCGGCCCCCGGACAATCCTATGGCTACACCTTC. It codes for CASSWSAPGQSYGYTF.

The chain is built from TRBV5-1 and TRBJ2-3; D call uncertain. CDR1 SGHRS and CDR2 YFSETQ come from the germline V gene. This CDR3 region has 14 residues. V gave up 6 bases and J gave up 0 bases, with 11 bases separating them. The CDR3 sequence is CASTRSTSTDTQYF. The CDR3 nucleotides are TGCGCCAGCACGCGCTCCACTAGCACAGATACGCAGTATTTT.

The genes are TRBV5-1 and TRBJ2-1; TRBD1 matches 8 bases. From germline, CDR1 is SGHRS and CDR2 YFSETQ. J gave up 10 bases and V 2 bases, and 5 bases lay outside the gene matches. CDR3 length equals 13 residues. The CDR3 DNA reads TGCGCCAGCAGCTTACAGGGGGTGGCGGAGCAGTTCTTC. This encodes CASSLQGVAEQFF. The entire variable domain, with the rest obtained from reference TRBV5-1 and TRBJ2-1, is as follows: KAGVTQTPRYLIKTRGQQVTLSCSPISGHRSVSWYQQTPGQGLQFLFEYFSETQRNKGNFPGRFSGRQFSNSRSEMNVSTLELGDSALYLCASSLQGVAEQFFGPGTRLTVL.

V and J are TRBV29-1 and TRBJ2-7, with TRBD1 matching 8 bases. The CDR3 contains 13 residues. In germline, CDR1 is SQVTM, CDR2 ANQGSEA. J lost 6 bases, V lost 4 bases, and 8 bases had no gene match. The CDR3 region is CSVGGQGPFEQYF. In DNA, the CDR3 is TGCAGCGTTGGTGGACAGGGCCCGTTCGAGCAGTACTTC.

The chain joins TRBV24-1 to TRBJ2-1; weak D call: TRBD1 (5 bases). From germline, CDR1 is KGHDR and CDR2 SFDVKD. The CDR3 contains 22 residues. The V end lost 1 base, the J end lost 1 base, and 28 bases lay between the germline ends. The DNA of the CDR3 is TGTGCCACCAGTGATTTCTCCCTTGGGGCCGTTCCCCTTCAGGGATCCTACAATGAGCAGTTCTTC. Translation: CATSDFSLGAVPLQGSYNEQFF.

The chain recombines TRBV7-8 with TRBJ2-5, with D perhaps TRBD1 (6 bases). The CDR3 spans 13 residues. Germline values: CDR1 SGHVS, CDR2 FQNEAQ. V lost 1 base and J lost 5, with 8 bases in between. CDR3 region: CASSLGQEETQYF. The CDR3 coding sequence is TGTGCCAGCAGCTTAGGACAGGAGGAGACCCAGTACTTC. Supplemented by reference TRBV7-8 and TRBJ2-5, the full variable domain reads GAGVSQSPRYKVAKRGQDVALRCDPISGHVSLFWYQQALGQGPEFLTYFQNEAQLDKSGLPSDRFFAERPEGSVSTLKIQRTQQEDSAVYLCASSLGQEETQYFGPGTRLLVL.

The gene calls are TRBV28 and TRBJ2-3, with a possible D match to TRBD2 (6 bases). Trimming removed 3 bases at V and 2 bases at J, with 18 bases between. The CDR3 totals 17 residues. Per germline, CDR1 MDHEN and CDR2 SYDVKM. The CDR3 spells CASSFGEDHPTTDTQYF. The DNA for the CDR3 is TGTGCCAGCAGTTTCGGGGAGGACCATCCCACCACAGATACGCAGTATTTT.

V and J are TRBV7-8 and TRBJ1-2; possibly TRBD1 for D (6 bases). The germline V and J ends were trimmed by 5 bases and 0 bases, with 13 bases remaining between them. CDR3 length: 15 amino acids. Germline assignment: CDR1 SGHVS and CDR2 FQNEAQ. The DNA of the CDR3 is TGTGCCAGCAGCGCGTACAGGGTAGCTAACTATGGCTACACCTTC. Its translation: CASSAYRVANYGYTF.

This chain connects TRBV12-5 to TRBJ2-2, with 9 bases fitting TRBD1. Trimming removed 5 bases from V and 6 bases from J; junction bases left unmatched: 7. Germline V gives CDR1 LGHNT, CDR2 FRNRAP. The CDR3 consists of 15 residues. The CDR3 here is CASGLETGGAGELFF. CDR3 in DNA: TGTGCTAGTGGTCTAGAGACAGGGGGGGCCGGGGAGCTGTTTTTT.

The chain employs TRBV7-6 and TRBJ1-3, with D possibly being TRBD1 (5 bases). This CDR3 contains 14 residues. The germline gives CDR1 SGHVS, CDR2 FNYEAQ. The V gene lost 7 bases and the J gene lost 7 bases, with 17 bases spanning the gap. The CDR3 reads CASIPTAPRNTIYF. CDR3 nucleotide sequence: TGTGCCAGCATTCCGACAGCCCCACGGAACACCATATATTTT.

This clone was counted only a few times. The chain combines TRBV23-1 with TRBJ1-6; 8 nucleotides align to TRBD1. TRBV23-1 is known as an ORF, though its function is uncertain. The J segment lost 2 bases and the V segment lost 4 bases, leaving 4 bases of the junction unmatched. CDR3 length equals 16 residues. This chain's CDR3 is CASSPDRGPYNSPLHF. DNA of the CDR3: TGCGCCAGCAGTCCCGACAGGGGACCCTATAATTCACCCCTCCACTTT.

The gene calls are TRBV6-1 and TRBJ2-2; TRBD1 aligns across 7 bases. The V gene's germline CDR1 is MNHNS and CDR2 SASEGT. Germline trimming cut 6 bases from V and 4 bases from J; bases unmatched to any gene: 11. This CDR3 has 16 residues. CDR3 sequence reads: CASREHRGSVTGELFF. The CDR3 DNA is TGTGCCAGCAGAGAACACAGGGGTAGTGTCACCGGGGAGCTGTTTTTT.

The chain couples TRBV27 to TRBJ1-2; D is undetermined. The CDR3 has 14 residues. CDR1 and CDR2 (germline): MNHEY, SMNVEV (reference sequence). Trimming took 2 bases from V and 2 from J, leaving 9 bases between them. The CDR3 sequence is CASSLDGLNYGYTF. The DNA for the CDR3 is TGTGCCAGCAGTTTAGACGGACTCAACTATGGCTACACCTTC.

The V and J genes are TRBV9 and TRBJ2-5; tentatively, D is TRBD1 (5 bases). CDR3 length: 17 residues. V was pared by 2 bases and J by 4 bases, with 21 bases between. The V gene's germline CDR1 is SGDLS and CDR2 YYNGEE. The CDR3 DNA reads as TGTGCCAGCAGCGTGGAGAATAATCAGGGAAGGGGAGAGACCCAGTACTTC. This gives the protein CASSVENNQGRGETQYF.

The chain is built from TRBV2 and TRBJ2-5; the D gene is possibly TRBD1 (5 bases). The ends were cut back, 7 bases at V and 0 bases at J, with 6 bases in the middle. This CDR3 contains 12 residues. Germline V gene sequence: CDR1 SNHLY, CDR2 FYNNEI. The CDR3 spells CASTDNQETQYF. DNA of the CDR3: TGTGCCAGCACGGACAACCAAGAGACCCAGTACTTC.

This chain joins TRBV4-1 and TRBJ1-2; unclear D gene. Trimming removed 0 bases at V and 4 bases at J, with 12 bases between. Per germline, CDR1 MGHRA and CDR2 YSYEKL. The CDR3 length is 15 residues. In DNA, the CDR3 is TGCGCCAGCAGCCAAGATAGTTCGGGATTCTATGGCTACACCTTC. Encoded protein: CASSQDSSGFYGYTF.

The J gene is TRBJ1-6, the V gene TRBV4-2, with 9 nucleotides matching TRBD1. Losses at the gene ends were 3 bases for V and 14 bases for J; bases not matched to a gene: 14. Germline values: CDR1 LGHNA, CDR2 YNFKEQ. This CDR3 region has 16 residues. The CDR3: CASSQQRQGGLRALHF. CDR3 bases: TGTGCCAGCAGCCAGCAGCGACAGGGGGGCCTCCGGGCCCTCCACTTT.

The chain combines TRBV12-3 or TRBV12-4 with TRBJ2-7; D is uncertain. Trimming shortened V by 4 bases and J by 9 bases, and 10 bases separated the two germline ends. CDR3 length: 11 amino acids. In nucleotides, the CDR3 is TGTGCCAGCAGTTCCCTTCGGAGGCAGTACTTC. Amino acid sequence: CASSSLRRQYF.

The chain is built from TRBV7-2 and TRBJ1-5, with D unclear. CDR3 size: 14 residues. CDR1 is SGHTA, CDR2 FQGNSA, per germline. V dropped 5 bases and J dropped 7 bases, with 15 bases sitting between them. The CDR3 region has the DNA TGTGCCAGCAGCGCCGGCCGGGATGGGCAGCCCCAGCATTTT. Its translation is CASSAGRDGQPQHF.

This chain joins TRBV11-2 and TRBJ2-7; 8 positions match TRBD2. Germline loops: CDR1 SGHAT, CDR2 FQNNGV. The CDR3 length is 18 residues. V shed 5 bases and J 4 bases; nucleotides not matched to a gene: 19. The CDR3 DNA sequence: TGTGCCAGCAGCCCTATAGGGCGGGAGGTAGGAAAAGGGTACGAGCAGTACTTC. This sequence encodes CASSPIGREVGKGYEQYF.